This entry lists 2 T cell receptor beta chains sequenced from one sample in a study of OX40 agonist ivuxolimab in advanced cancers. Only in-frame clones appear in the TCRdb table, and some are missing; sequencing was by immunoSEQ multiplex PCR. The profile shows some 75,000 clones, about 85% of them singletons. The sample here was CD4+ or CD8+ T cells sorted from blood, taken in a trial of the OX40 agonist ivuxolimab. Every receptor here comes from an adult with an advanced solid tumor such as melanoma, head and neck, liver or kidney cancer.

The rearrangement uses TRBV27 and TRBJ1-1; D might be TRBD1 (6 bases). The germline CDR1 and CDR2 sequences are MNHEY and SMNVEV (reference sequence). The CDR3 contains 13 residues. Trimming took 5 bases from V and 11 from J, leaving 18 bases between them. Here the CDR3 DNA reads TGTGCCAGCAGTCCGGGTGTACAGGGTCGGGCTTTCTTT. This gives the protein CASSPGVQGRAFF.

CDR3 sequence: CASSRAGGSNTGELFF. The CDR3 DNA reads TGCGCCAGCAGCCGCGCCGGGGGCTCGAACACCGGGGAGCTGTTTTTT. The J gene is TRBJ2-2, the V gene TRBV5-1; D tentatively reads TRBD1 or TRBD2 (6 bases each). The CDR3 is 16 residues long. Germline assignment: CDR1 SGHRS and CDR2 YFSETQ. V lost 4 bases, J lost 0 bases, and 13 bases lay in between.